These T cell receptor beta chains were read from a single sample in a study of radiation and T cells in renal cell carcinoma. Libraries were prepared by immunoSEQ multiplex PCR; TCRdb keeps only in-frame clonotypes and omits some of them. The table includes over 90,000 clones, 75% to 85% detected once. The source material was blood, sampled from a patient whose treatment included radiotherapy and nephrectomy. The receptors were sampled from a man aged 60-69 years with renal cell carcinoma. The CDR3 runs from the conserved cysteine through the conserved F or W. Fields, in order: V gene, clone size, J gene, D gene, CDR3 protein, CDR3 DNA. The D gene is left open where the match is weak. The size field is filled for only some rows; it gives once, few, many or a size class.

V: TRBV28
size: NA
J: TRBJ2-7
D: TRBD1
CDR3: CASSLSGQGVYEQYF
DNA: TGTGCCAGCAGTTTATCGGGACAGGGCGTATACGAGCAGTACTTC

V: TRBV5-1
size: NA
J: TRBJ2-5
D: NA
CDR3: CASSLWGDGGETQYF
DNA: TGCGCCAGCAGCTTGTGGGGGGACGGTGGGGAGACCCAGTACTTC

V: TRBV2
size: NA
J: TRBJ2-3
D: TRBD2
CDR3: CASSNPGRTSGYSTDTQYF
DNA: TGTGCCAGCAGCAATCCCGGCCGGACTAGCGGGTATAGCACAGATACGCAGTATTTT

V: TRBV7-8
size: few
J: TRBJ2-1
D: NA
CDR3: CASSLGLNYNEQFF
DNA: TGTGCCAGCAGCTTAGGGCTTAACTACAATGAGCAGTTCTTC

V: TRBV5-1
size: NA
J: TRBJ2-7
D: NA
CDR3: CASSFLAGSYEQYF
DNA: TGCGCCAGCAGCTTCTTAGCAGGGTCCTACGAGCAGTACTTC

V: TRBV11-2
size: once
J: TRBJ2-7
D: TRBD2
CDR3: CASRDLSGKSYEQYF
DNA: TGTGCCAGCAGAGACCTTAGCGGGAAGTCCTACGAGCAGTACTTC

V: TRBV6-6
size: NA
J: TRBJ1-2
D: TRBD1
CDR3: CASTDRGNGYTF
DNA: TGTGCCAGCACCGACAGGGGGAATGGCTACACCTTC

V: TRBV7-9
size: NA
J: TRBJ2-5
D: NA
CDR3: CASSQSATQETQYF
DNA: TGTGCCAGCAGCCAGAGCGCCACCCAAGAGACCCAGTACTTC

V: TRBV7-8
size: NA
J: TRBJ1-2
D: NA
CDR3: CASSPYTTLYGYTF
DNA: TGTGCCAGCAGCCCCTATACAACCCTCTATGGCTACACCTTC

V: TRBV5-1
size: NA
J: TRBJ2-7
D: TRBD1
CDR3: CASSLEGQGAYEQYF
DNA: TGCGCCAGCAGCTTGGAGGGACAGGGGGCCTACGAGCAGTACTTC

V: TRBV5-3
size: few
J: TRBJ1-1
D: TRBD1
CDR3: CARTEDRGVTEAFF
DNA: TGTGCCAGAACAGAGGACAGGGGGGTCACTGAAGCTTTCTTT

V: TRBV5-4
size: NA
J: TRBJ1-2
D: NA
CDR3: CASSFAGVVGYTF
DNA: TGTGCCAGCAGCTTTGCGGGGGTAGTAGGCTACACCTTC

V: TRBV27
size: few
J: TRBJ2-7
D: TRBD1
CDR3: CASSRQGLSSYEQYF
DNA: TGTGCCAGCAGTAGACAGGGATTAAGCTCCTACGAGCAGTACTTC

V: TRBV27
size: NA
J: TRBJ1-4
D: TRBD1
CDR3: CASSFNPPQTGFNEKLFF
DNA: TGTGCCAGCAGTTTTAACCCTCCTCAGACAGGGTTTAATGAAAAACTGTTTTTT

V: TRBV6-5
size: NA
J: TRBJ2-5
D: NA
CDR3: CASRSSQETQYF
DNA: TGTGCCAGCAGGTCTTCCCAGGAGACCCAGTACTTC

V: TRBV4-1
size: NA
J: TRBJ2-1
D: TRBD2
CDR3: CASSRQAGLASNEQFF
DNA: TGCGCCAGCAGCCGGCAGGCGGGACTAGCGAGCAATGAGCAGTTCTTC